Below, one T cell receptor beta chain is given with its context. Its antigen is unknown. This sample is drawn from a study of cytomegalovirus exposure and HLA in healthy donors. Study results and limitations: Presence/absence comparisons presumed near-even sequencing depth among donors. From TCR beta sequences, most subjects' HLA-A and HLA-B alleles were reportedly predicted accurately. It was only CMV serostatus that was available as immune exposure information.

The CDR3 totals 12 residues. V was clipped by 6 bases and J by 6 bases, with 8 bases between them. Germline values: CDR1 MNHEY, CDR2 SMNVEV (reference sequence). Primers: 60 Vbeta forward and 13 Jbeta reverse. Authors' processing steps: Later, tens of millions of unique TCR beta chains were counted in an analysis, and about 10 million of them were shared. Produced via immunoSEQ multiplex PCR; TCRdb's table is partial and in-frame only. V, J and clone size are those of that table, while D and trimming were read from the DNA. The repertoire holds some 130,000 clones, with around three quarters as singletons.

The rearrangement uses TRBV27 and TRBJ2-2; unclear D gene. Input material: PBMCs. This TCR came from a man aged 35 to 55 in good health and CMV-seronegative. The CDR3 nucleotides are TGTGCCAGCAGCGCGAGAGCCGGGGAGCTGTTTTTT. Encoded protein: CASSARAGELFF.